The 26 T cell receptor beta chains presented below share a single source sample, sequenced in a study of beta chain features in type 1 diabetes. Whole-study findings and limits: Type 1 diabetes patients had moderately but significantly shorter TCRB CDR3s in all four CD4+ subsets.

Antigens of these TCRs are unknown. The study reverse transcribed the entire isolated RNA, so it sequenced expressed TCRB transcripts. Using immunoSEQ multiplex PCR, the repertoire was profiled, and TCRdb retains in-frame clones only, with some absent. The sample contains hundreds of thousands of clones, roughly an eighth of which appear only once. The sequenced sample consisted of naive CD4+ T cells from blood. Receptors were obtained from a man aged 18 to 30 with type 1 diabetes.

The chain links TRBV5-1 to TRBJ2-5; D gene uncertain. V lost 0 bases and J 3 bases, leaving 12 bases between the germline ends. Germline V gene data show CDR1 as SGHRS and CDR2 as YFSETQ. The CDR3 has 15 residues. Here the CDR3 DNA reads TGCGCCAGCAGCTTGGTGGGGAATAGGGAAGAGACCCAGTACTTC. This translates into CASSLVGNREETQYF.

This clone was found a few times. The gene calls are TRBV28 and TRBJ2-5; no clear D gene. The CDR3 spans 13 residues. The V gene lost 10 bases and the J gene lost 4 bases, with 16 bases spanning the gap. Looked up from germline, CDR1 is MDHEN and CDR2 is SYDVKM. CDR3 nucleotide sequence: TGTGCCACCGAACAAAGAAATCCAGAGACCCAGTACTTC. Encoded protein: CATEQRNPETQYF.

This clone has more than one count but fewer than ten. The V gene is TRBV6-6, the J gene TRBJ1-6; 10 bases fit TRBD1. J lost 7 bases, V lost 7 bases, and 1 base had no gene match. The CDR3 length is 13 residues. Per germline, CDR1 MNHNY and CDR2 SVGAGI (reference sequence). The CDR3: CASMDRGNSPLHF. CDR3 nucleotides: TGTGCCAGCATGGACAGGGGGAATTCACCCCTCCACTTT.

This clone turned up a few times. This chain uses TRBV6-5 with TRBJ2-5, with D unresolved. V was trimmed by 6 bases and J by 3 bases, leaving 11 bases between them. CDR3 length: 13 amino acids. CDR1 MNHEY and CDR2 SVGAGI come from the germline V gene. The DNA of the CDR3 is TGTGCCAGCAGGTCGTTGGGGAAAGAGACCCAGTACTTC. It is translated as CASRSLGKETQYF.

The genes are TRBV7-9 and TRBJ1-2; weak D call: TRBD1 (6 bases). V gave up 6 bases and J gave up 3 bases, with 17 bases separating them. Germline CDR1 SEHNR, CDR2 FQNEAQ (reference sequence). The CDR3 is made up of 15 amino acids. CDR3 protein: CASSSGTTFDYGYTF. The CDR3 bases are TGTGCCAGCAGTTCCGGGACAACTTTTGACTATGGCTACACCTTC. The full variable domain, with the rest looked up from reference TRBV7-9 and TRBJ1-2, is DTGVSQNPRHKITKRGQNVTFRCDPISEHNRLYWYRQTLGQGPEFLTYFQNEAQLEKSRLLSDRFSAERPKGSFSTLEIQRTEQGDSAMYLCASSSGTTFDYGYTFGSGTRLTVV.

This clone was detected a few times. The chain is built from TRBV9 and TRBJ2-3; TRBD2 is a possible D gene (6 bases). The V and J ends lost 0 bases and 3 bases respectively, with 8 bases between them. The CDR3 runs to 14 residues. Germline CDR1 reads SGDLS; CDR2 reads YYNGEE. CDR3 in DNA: TGTGCCAGCAGCGTAGTAGGGAGGACAGATACGCAGTATTTT. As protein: CASSVVGRTDTQYF.

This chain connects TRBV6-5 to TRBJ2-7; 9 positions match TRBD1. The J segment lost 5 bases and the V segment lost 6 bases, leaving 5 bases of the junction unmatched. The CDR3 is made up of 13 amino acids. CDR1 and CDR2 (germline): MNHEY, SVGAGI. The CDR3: CASRAGQGHEQYF. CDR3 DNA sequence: TGTGCCAGCAGGGCGGGACAGGGCCACGAGCAGTACTTC.

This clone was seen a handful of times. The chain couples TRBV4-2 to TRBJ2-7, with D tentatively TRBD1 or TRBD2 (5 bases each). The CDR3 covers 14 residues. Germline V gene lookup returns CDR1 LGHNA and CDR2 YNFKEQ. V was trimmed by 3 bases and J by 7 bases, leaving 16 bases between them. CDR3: CASSHTGTPLEQYF. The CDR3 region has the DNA TGTGCCAGCAGCCACACCGGGACCCCTCTGGAGCAGTACTTC.

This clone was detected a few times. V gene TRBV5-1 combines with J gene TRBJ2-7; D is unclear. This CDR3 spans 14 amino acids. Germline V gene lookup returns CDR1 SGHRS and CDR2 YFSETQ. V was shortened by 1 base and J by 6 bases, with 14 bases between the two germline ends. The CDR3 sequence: CASSLTDGVSEQYF. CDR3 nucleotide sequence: TGCGCCAGCAGCTTGACCGACGGAGTCTCCGAGCAGTACTTC.

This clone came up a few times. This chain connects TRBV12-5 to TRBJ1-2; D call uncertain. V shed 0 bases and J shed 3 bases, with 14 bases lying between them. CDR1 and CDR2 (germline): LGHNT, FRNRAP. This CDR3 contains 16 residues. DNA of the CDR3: TGTGCTAGTGGTTTGGTACGGACCGATCGGGACTATGGCTACACCTTC. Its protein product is CASGLVRTDRDYGYTF.

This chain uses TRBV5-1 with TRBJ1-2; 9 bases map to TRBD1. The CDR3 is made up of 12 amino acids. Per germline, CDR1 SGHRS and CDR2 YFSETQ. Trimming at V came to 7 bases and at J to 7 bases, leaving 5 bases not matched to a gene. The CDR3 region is CASGTGLSGYTF. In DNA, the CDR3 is TGCGCCAGCGGGACAGGGTTATCTGGCTACACCTTC.

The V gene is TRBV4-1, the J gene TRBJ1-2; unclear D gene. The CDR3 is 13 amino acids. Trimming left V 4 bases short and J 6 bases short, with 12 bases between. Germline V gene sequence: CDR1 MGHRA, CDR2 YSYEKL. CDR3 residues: CASSLTQANGYTF. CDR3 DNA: TGCGCCAGCAGCCTCACCCAGGCGAATGGCTACACCTTC.

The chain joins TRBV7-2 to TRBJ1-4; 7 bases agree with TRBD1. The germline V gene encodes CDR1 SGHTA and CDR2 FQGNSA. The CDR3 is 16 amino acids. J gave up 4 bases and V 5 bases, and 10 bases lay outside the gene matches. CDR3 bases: TGTGCCAGCAGCCGCACTCCGGGACAGCATAATGAAAAACTGTTTTTT. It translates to CASSRTPGQHNEKLFF.

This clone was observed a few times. The CDR3 is CASGGLAENTGELFF. The CDR3 region has the DNA TGCGCCAGCGGTGGACTAGCGGAAAACACCGGGGAGCTGTTTTTT. This chain connects TRBV10-1 to TRBJ2-2, with 10 bases aligning to TRBD2. This CDR3 comprises 15 residues. J gave up 2 bases and V 8 bases, and 5 bases lay outside the gene matches. Germline CDR1 reads WNHNN; CDR2 reads SYGVQD (reference sequence).

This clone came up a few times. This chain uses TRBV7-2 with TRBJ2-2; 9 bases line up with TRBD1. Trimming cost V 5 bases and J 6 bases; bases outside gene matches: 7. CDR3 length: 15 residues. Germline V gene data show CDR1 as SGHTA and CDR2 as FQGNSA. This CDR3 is CASSQQGARSGELFF. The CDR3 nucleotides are TGTGCCAGCAGCCAACAGGGGGCGCGGTCCGGGGAGCTGTTTTTT.

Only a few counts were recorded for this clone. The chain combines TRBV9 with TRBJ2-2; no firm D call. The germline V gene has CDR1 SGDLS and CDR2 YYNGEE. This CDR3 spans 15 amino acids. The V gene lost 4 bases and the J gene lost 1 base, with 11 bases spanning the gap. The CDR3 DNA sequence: TGTGCCAGCAGCCCGTTGACACAGAACACCGGGGAGCTGTTTTTT. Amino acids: CASSPLTQNTGELFF.

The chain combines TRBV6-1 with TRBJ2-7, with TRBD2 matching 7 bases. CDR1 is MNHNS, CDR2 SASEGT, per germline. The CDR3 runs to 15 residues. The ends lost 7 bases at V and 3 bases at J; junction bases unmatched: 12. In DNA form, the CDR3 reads TGTGCCAGCACGAGCGGCCGGACGGGAGGCTACGAGCAGTACTTC. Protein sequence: CASTSGRTGGYEQYF.

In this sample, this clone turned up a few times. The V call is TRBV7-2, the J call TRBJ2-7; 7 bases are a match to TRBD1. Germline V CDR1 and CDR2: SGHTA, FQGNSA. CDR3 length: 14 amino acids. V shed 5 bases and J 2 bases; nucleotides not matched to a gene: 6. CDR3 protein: CASSPHRGAYEQYF. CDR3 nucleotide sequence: TGTGCCAGCAGCCCCCACAGGGGAGCCTACGAGCAGTACTTC.

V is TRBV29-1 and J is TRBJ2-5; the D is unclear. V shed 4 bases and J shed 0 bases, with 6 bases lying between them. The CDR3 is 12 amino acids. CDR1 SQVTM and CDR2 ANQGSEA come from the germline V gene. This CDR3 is CSVVGDQETQYF. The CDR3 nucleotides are TGCAGCGTTGTAGGAGACCAAGAGACCCAGTACTTC.

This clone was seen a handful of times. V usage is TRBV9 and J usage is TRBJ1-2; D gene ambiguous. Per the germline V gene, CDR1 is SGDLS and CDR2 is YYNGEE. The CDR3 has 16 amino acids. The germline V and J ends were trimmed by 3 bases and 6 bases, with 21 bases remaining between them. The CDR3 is CASSAGNTGYRDGYTF. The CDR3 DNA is TGTGCCAGCAGCGCCGGTAACACGGGGTACCGGGATGGCTACACCTTC.

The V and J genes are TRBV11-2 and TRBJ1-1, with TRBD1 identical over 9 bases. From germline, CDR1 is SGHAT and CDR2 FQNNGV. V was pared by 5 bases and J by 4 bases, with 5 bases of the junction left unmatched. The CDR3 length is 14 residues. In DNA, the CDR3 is TGTGCCAGCAGCCCCGGACAGGGGAGCACTGAAGCTTTCTTT. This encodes CASSPGQGSTEAFF.

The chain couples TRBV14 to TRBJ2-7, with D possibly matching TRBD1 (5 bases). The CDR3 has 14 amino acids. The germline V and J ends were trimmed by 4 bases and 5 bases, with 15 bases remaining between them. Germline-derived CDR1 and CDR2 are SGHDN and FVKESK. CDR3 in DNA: TGTGCCAGCAGCCGACGACAGTTGGGCAACGAGCAGTACTTC. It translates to CASSRRQLGNEQYF.

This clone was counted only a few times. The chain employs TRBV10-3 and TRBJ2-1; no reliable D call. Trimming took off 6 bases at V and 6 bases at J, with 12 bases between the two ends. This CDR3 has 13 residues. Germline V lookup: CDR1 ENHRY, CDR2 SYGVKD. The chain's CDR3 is CAISTSIVNEQFF. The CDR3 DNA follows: TGTGCCATCAGCACCTCGATCGTCAATGAGCAGTTCTTC.

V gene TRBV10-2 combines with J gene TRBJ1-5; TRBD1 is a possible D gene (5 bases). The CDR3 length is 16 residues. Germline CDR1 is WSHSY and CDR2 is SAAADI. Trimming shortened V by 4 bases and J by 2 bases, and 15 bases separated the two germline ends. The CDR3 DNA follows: TGCGCCAGCAGTGCGAGAAGGGGCGATGGCAATCAGCCCCAGCATTTT. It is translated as CASSARRGDGNQPQHF.

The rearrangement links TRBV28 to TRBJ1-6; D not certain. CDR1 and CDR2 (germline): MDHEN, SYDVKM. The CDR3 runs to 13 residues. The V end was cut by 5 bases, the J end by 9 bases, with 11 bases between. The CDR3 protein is CASSPPGLSPLHF. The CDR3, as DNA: TGTGCCAGCAGTCCCCCGGGCCTTTCACCCCTCCACTTT.

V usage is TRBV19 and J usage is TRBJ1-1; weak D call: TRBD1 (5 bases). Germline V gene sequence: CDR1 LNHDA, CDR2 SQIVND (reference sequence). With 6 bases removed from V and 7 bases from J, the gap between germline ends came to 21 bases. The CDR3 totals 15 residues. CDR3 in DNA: TGTGCCAGTAGCCTATCGGGTAGGGTAAGGGGTGAAGCTTTCTTT. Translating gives CASSLSGRVRGEAFF. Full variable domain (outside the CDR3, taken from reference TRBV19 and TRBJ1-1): DGGITQSPKYLFRKEGQNVTLSCEQNLNHDAMYWYRQDPGQGLRLIYYSQIVNDFQKGDIAEGYSVSREKKESFPLTVTSAQKNPTAFYLCASSLSGRVRGEAFFGQGTRLTVV.